Below, 26 T cell receptor beta chains from the same sample are listed, as sequenced in a study of blood T cell repertoires in COVID-19. TCRdb keeps only in-frame clones here, not all; method: immunoSEQ multiplex PCR. This sample yields 45,000 to 65,000 clones, of which around four fifths are seen a single time; over 10% belongs to the top ten. Sequenced input: peripheral blood. The receptors were gathered from a woman older than 75 with acute or convalescent COVID-19.

The chain combines TRBV14 with TRBJ1-3; the D is unclear. Trimming cost V 2 bases and J 0 bases, with 8 bases left between them. The CDR3 sequence is 15 residues long. In germline, CDR1 is SGHDN, CDR2 FVKESK. The CDR3 protein is CASSQSAVSGNTIYF. The CDR3 DNA follows: TGTGCCAGCAGCCAATCTGCGGTCTCTGGAAACACCATATATTTT.

The gene calls are TRBV27 and TRBJ2-1; 8 bases map to TRBD1. Germline V CDR1 and CDR2: MNHEY, SMNVEV (reference sequence). After removal of 5 bases from V and 7 bases from J, the junction contained 7 bases not matched to a gene. The CDR3 loop spans 14 amino acids. CDR3 sequence reads: CASSSLGTGNEQFF. CDR3 DNA sequence: TGTGCCAGCAGTAGCCTTGGGACAGGTAATGAGCAGTTCTTC.

This chain connects TRBV27 to TRBJ1-1; D remains ambiguous. Trimming pared 0 bases from V and 0 bases from J, leaving 8 bases between. This CDR3 is 15 amino acids long. CDR1 MNHEY and CDR2 SMNVEV come from the germline V gene (reference sequence). The CDR3 coding sequence is TGTGCCAGCAGTTTATCGTACAATTTGAACACTGAAGCTTTCTTT. Protein sequence: CASSLSYNLNTEAFF.

The V and J genes are TRBV28 and TRBJ2-7; a weak D match, TRBD1 (5 bases). Germline V gene sequence: CDR1 MDHEN, CDR2 SYDVKM. Trimming left V 7 bases short and J 2 bases short, with 15 bases between. The CDR3 runs to 14 residues. The CDR3 region is CASTVIGHTYEQYF. Written as DNA, the CDR3 is TGTGCCAGCACCGTAATAGGACACACCTACGAGCAGTACTTC.

The rearrangement links TRBV10-3 to TRBJ2-1; 7 nucleotides line up with TRBD2. Germline V gene lookup returns CDR1 ENHRY and CDR2 SYGVKD. The length of the CDR3 is 12 residues. Trimming took 11 bases from V and 5 from J; bases not matched to a gene: 6. CDR3 bases: TGTGCCCTCGGGGGGTCCGACAATGAGCAGTTCTTC. This translates into CALGGSDNEQFF.

V is TRBV3-1 (or the pseudogene TRBV3-2) and J is TRBJ1-2; no firm D call. The CDR3 is made up of 13 amino acids. Germline CDR1 is LGHDT and CDR2 is YNNKEL (reference sequence). V lost 2 bases, J lost 6 bases, and 10 bases lay in between. The CDR3 is CASSQRGVDGYTF. CDR3 nucleotide sequence: TGTGCCAGCAGCCAAAGAGGAGTGGATGGCTACACCTTC.

This clone was observed a handful of times. This chain uses TRBV5-1 with TRBJ1-6, with D perhaps matching TRBD1 (6 bases). Germline values: CDR1 SGHRS, CDR2 YFSETQ. The CDR3 spans 16 residues. V was trimmed by 0 bases and J by 14 bases, leaving 21 bases between them. In nucleotides, the CDR3 is TGCGCCAGCAGCTTGGATTCTTTGGGACAACAAAGCACCCTCCACTTT. Residues: CASSLDSLGQQSTLHF. Full variable domain (missing parts from reference TRBV5-1 and TRBJ1-6): KAGVTQTPRYLIKTRGQQVTLSCSPISGHRSVSWYQQTPGQGLQFLFEYFSETQRNKGNFPGRFSGRQFSNSRSEMNVSTLELGDSALYLCASSLDSLGQQSTLHFGNGTRLTVT.

The chain is built from TRBV2 and TRBJ2-7; 9 nucleotides line up with TRBD1. Germline V CDR1 and CDR2: SNHLY, FYNNEI. The CDR3 sequence is 13 residues long. Trimming took 6 bases from V and 3 from J; bases not matched to a gene: 3. The CDR3 is CASRGQGSYEQYF. Written as DNA, the CDR3 is TGTGCCAGCAGAGGACAGGGGAGCTACGAGCAGTACTTC.

The rearrangement links TRBV3-1 (or the pseudogene TRBV3-2) to TRBJ1-1; the D gene is possibly TRBD1 (5 bases). Germline V CDR1 and CDR2: LGHDT, YNNKEL (reference sequence). V lost 4 bases and J lost 7, with 7 bases in between. The CDR3 totals 11 residues. Here the CDR3 reads CASSLDSEAFF. The CDR3 DNA sequence: TGTGCCAGCAGCCTTGACAGTGAAGCTTTCTTT.

This chain joins TRBV11-1 and TRBJ1-1; TRBD1 agrees at 7 bases. Germline trimming cut 5 bases from V and 1 base from J; bases unmatched to any gene: 4. The CDR3 length is 14 residues. Germline values: CDR1 SGHAT, CDR2 FQDESV (reference sequence). The CDR3, as DNA: TGTGCCAGCAGCCGGGACAGAGCGAACACTGAAGCTTTCTTT. Translating gives CASSRDRANTEAFF.

This clone came up once. The chain is built from TRBV28 and TRBJ1-2; 7 bases fit TRBD1. Germline CDR1 MDHEN, CDR2 SYDVKM. The trim removed 6 bases at V and 4 bases at J, leaving 11 bases unmatched. CDR3 length: 15 residues. The CDR3 nucleotides read TGTGCCAGCAGACCCTCCCTAGGGACAGCCTATGGCTACACCTTC. This encodes CASRPSLGTAYGYTF.

The chain carries TRBV5-1 and TRBJ2-5; a weak D match, TRBD2 (6 bases). Per germline, CDR1 SGHRS and CDR2 YFSETQ. The length of the CDR3 is 14 residues. The V and J ends lost 7 bases and 5 bases respectively, with 18 bases between them. The CDR3 sequence is CASQVNVGGETQYF. The CDR3 nucleotides read TGCGCCAGCCAAGTCAATGTCGGGGGTGAGACCCAGTACTTC.

This clone has more than one count but fewer than ten. The chain carries TRBV25-1 and TRBJ1-6, with D possibly being TRBD1 (6 bases). The CDR3 extends over 15 amino acids. Germline assignment: CDR1 MGHDK and CDR2 SYGVNS. Trimming cost V 2 bases and J 8 bases, with 13 bases left between them. The CDR3 nucleotides are TGTGCCAGCAGTGAAACAGGACAGTGGCATTCACCCCTCCACTTT. This codes for CASSETGQWHSPLHF.

The chain's CDR3 is CASSQRFSGELFF. In DNA form, the CDR3 reads TGTGCCAGCAGCCAACGGTTCTCCGGGGAGCTGTTTTTT. This rearrangement joins TRBV3-1 (or the pseudogene TRBV3-2) to TRBJ2-2; no firm D call. Germline V gives CDR1 LGHDT, CDR2 YNNKEL (reference sequence). V lost 2 bases and J 6 bases, leaving 7 bases between the germline ends. The CDR3 runs 13 residues.

The chain recombines TRBV5-6 with TRBJ1-5; 9 nucleotides line up with TRBD1. V shed 0 bases, J shed 4 bases, and the junction held 5 bases outside the gene matches. The CDR3 extends over 16 amino acids. In germline, CDR1 is SGHDT, CDR2 YYEEEE. The CDR3 DNA sequence: TGTGCCAGCAGCTTGGTGGGACAGGGATCGAATCAGCCCCAGCATTTT. As protein: CASSLVGQGSNQPQHF. The complete variable domain, with remaining parts taken from reference TRBV5-6 and TRBJ1-5, reads DAGVTQSPTHLIKTRGQQVTLRCSPKSGHDTVSWYQQALGQGPQFIFQYYEEEERQRGNFPDRFSGHQFPNYSSELNVNALLLGDSALYLCASSLVGQGSNQPQHFGDGTRLSIL.

This sequence joins TRBV19 and TRBJ2-7; TRBD2 matches at 7 bases. The CDR3 consists of 15 residues. V gave up 2 bases and J gave up 4 bases; unmatched junction bases: 8. Germline CDR1 reads LNHDA; CDR2 reads SQIVND (reference sequence). CDR3 region: CASSISAGESYEQYF. DNA for the CDR3: TGTGCCAGTAGTATATCCGCGGGGGAGTCTTACGAGCAGTACTTC.

The chain links TRBV9 to TRBJ1-2; D is possibly TRBD1 (6 bases). There are 15 residues in the CDR3. Between the trimmed V and J ends, which lost 4 bases and 4 bases, there was a span of 17 bases. CDR1 and CDR2 (germline): SGDLS, YYNGEE. The CDR3: CASSPQGSVSYGYTF. The DNA for the CDR3 is TGTGCCAGCAGCCCGCAGGGGTCGGTGAGCTATGGCTACACCTTC.

V and J are TRBV29-1 and TRBJ1-2; D may be TRBD1 (6 bases). Germline V CDR1 and CDR2: SQVTM, ANQGSEA. V was clipped by 6 bases and J by 6 bases, with 14 bases between them. This CDR3 has 12 residues. The CDR3 sequence: CSVSQGTHGYTF. DNA of the CDR3: TGCAGCGTGAGTCAGGGGACGCATGGCTACACCTTC.

CDR3 sequence reads: CASSEPLGQQENTEAFF. CDR3 bases: TGTGCCAGCAGTGAACCCTTGGGACAGCAAGAGAACACTGAAGCTTTCTTT. J is TRBJ1-1 and V is TRBV2, with 7 bases matching TRBD1. CDR3 length: 17 residues. V was pared by 2 bases and J by 1 base, with 10 bases of the junction left unmatched. Germline V gene lookup returns CDR1 SNHLY and CDR2 FYNNEI.

This rearrangement joins TRBV15 to TRBJ1-5; D unclear. The germline V gene has CDR1 LNHNV and CDR2 YYDKDF (reference sequence). V lost 4 bases and J lost 3, with 7 bases in between. This CDR3 has 13 amino acids. CDR3 loop: CATSNSYNQPQHF. In DNA, the CDR3 is TGTGCCACCAGCAATTCTTACAATCAGCCCCAGCATTTT. The full variable domain, rest sourced from reference TRBV15 and TRBJ1-5, is DAMVIQNPRYQVTQFGKPVTLSCSQTLNHNVMYWYQQKSSQAPKLLFHYYDKDFNNEADTPDNFQSRRPNTSFCFLDIRSPGLGDTAMYLCATSNSYNQPQHFGDGTRLSIL.

This chain joins TRBV5-1 and TRBJ1-2; D is uncertain. The length of the CDR3 is 17 residues. Trimming cost V 4 bases and J 9 bases, with 28 bases left between them. Germline values: CDR1 SGHRS, CDR2 YFSETQ. CDR3 protein: CASSLVVGSQPGGSYTF. In DNA, the CDR3 is TGCGCCAGCAGCCTAGTAGTGGGTTCCCAACCCGGAGGGAGCTACACCTTC. The full variable domain, with the rest looked up from reference TRBV5-1 and TRBJ1-2, is KAGVTQTPRYLIKTRGQQVTLSCSPISGHRSVSWYQQTPGQGLQFLFEYFSETQRNKGNFPGRFSGRQFSNSRSEMNVSTLELGDSALYLCASSLVVGSQPGGSYTFGSGTRLTVV.

Here the CDR3 reads CASSESGTSGVEQYF. The CDR3 DNA is TGTGCCAGCAGCGAATCCGGGACTAGCGGAGTAGAGCAGTACTTC. The rearrangement uses TRBV9 and TRBJ2-7; 11 nucleotides match TRBD2. There are 15 residues in the CDR3. V gave up 3 bases and J gave up 7 bases; unmatched junction bases: 9. From germline, CDR1 is SGDLS and CDR2 YYNGEE.

The chain recombines TRBV12-5 with TRBJ2-3, with D maybe TRBD1 (5 bases). V was trimmed by 4 bases and J by 2 bases, leaving 16 bases between them. The CDR3 is 16 amino acids. In germline, CDR1 is LGHNT, CDR2 FRNRAP. CDR3: CASGWFDSINTDTQYF. The CDR3 nucleotides read TGTGCTAGTGGTTGGTTTGACAGTATCAACACAGATACGCAGTATTTT.

The chain is built from TRBV5-1 and TRBJ2-2; possible D gene TRBD1, 5 bases. The germline CDR1 and CDR2 sequences are SGHRS and YFSETQ. This CDR3 has 17 amino acids. V shed 1 base and J shed 1 base, with 14 bases lying between them. DNA of the CDR3: TGCGCCAGCAGCTTGCGCTCTAACAGGCTGAACACCGGGGAGCTGTTTTTT. Translated, it gives CASSLRSNRLNTGELFF.

The V and J genes are TRBV19 and TRBJ2-7, with D perhaps TRBD2 (6 bases). Looked up from germline, CDR1 is LNHDA and CDR2 is SQIVND (reference sequence). Between the trimmed V and J ends, which lost 7 bases and 0 bases, there was a span of 16 bases. The CDR3 runs to 15 residues. CDR3 bases: TGTGCCAGTATCCCTGGGGAGGTCTTCTCCTACGAGCAGTACTTC. It codes for CASIPGEVFSYEQYF. Variable domain in full (rest from reference TRBV19 and TRBJ2-7): DGGITQSPKYLFRKEGQNVTLSCEQNLNHDAMYWYRQDPGQGLRLIYYSQIVNDFQKGDIAEGYSVSREKKESFPLTVTSAQKNPTAFYLCASIPGEVFSYEQYFGPGTRLTVT.

The V gene is TRBV25-1, the J gene TRBJ2-5, with D maybe TRBD1 (6 bases). This CDR3 is 14 amino acids long. Trimming shortened V by 6 bases and J by 4 bases, and 15 bases separated the two germline ends. Per germline, CDR1 MGHDK and CDR2 SYGVNS. CDR3 residues: CASRPQGAGETQYF. The CDR3 DNA is TGTGCCAGCAGACCACAGGGTGCGGGAGAGACCCAGTACTTC.